This TCR beta chain was captured by sequencing in a study of identical twins. After template switching added a universal primer site, the resulting cDNA carried unique molecular identifiers. Each CDR3 protein is one row after TCRdb ran MiXCR on the 5' RACE reads. There are around 670,000 distinct CDR3 sequences in the sample; 5.5% to 7.5% occur only once, and about 2% lies in the top ten. This clonotype appeared many times. The antigen is not known. Findings and caveats of the study: Out-of-frame sharing of TCR alpha in monozygotic twins was underestimated by models. Memory repertoires showed no such pattern, whereas abundant cord blood beta clonotypes carried fewer insertions.

Donors uniformly comprised healthy Caucasians. V was clipped by 5 bases and J by 7 bases, with 18 bases between them. CDR3 size: 14 residues. The chain employs TRBV12-3 or TRBV12-4 and TRBJ2-7; maybe TRBD2 (6 bases). This clonotype was sampled from a man between 18 and 29 years old in good health. The material sequenced was naive T cells sorted from blood. Here the CDR3 reads CASSSGWGSKEQYV. In nucleotides, the CDR3 is TGTGCCAGCAGTAGCGGGTGGGGTTCGAAGGAGCAGTACGTC.